A selection of T cell receptor beta chains follows, all from one sample in a study of neurological immune-mediated disorders. TCRdb called the 5' RACE reads again in MiXCR, with one record for every CDR3 protein. The sample yields roughly 61,000 distinct CDR3 sequences, approximately 25% seen once. Sequencing was performed on PBMCs. These receptors originate from a man aged 60 to 69 with HTLV-1-associated myelopathy (HAM/TSP). The CDR3 runs from the conserved cysteine through the conserved F or W. The D gene is left open where the match is weak. The listing skips clone size in some rows; elsewhere it reads once, few, many or a size class.

clone_size: many
cdr3_length: 15
v_call: TRBV7-2
j_call: TRBJ2-7
d_call: TRBD2
cdr3_aa: CASSSQSGMGNEQYF
cdr3_nt: TGTGCCAGCAGCTCCCAAAGCGGGATGGGTAACGAGCAGTACTTC

clone_size: many
cdr3_length: 14
v_call: TRBV7-2
j_call: TRBJ2-7
d_call: TRBD1
cdr3_aa: CASSPTGSSYEQYF
cdr3_nt: TGTGCCAGCAGCCCGACAGGGAGCTCCTACGAGCAGTACTTC

clone_size: many
cdr3_length: 14
v_call: TRBV20-1
j_call: TRBJ2-5
d_call: TRBD2
cdr3_aa: CSASLAGGMETQYF
cdr3_nt: TGCAGTGCTAGTTTAGCGGGAGGGATGGAGACCCAGTACTTC

clone_size: -
cdr3_length: 15
v_call: TRBV5-5
j_call: TRBJ2-1
d_call: -
cdr3_aa: CASGLLTGDYNEQFF
cdr3_nt: TGTGCTAGCGGCCTCCTGACTGGCGACTACAATGAGCAGTTCTTC

clone_size: -
cdr3_length: 13
v_call: TRBV29-1
j_call: TRBJ2-7
d_call: TRBD2
cdr3_aa: CSVTSGRRREQYF
cdr3_nt: TGCAGCGTTACTAGCGGGAGGAGGAGGGAGCAGTACTTC

clone_size: many
cdr3_length: 13
v_call: TRBV5-5
j_call: TRBJ2-2
d_call: -
cdr3_aa: CASSTSAYRELFF
cdr3_nt: TGTGCCAGCAGCACCTCGGCGTACCGGGAGCTGTTTTTT

clone_size: many
cdr3_length: 14
v_call: TRBV7-8
j_call: TRBJ2-1
d_call: TRBD2
cdr3_aa: CASSQGLAGGEQFF
cdr3_nt: TGTGCCAGCAGCCAGGGACTAGCGGGAGGCGAGCAGTTCTTC

clone_size: few
cdr3_length: 14
v_call: TRBV5-1
j_call: TRBJ2-2
d_call: -
cdr3_aa: CASSLAVSTGELFF
cdr3_nt: TGCGCCAGCAGCTTGGCAGTTTCCACCGGGGAGCTGTTTTTT

clone_size: many
cdr3_length: 14
v_call: TRBV20-1
j_call: TRBJ2-7
d_call: -
cdr3_aa: CSARDDGYSYEQYF
cdr3_nt: TGCAGTGCTAGAGATGACGGTTACTCCTACGAGCAGTACTTC

clone_size: many
cdr3_length: 17
v_call: TRBV5-1
j_call: TRBJ2-1
d_call: TRBD2
cdr3_aa: CASSLERGPGGLDEQFF
cdr3_nt: TGCGCCAGCAGCTTGGAACGTGGACCGGGAGGGTTGGATGAGCAGTTCTTC

clone_size: many
cdr3_length: 15
v_call: TRBV20-1
j_call: TRBJ2-5
d_call: -
cdr3_aa: CSASGRFLYQETQYF
cdr3_nt: TGCAGTGCTAGTGGGAGGTTCCTGTACCAAGAGACCCAGTACTTC

clone_size: few
cdr3_length: 15
v_call: TRBV6-2/TRBV6-3
j_call: TRBJ2-1
d_call: TRBD2
cdr3_aa: CASIPLAGGYNEQFF
cdr3_nt: TGTGCCAGCATCCCCCTAGCGGGAGGGTACAATGAGCAGTTCTTC

clone_size: -
cdr3_length: 13
v_call: TRBV11-2
j_call: TRBJ1-2
d_call: -
cdr3_aa: CASSLQGALVYTF
cdr3_nt: TGTGCCAGCAGCTTGCAGGGTGCTTTGGTCTACACCTTC

clone_size: many
cdr3_length: 14
v_call: TRBV5-1
j_call: TRBJ1-2
d_call: -
cdr3_aa: CASSLEVGARGYTF
cdr3_nt: TGCGCCAGCAGCTTGGAAGTAGGGGCAAGGGGCTACACCTTC

clone_size: -
cdr3_length: 15
v_call: TRBV28
j_call: TRBJ2-1
d_call: TRBD2
cdr3_aa: CASSSLGTINNEQFF
cdr3_nt: TGTGCCAGCAGTTCCCTGGGGACTATAAACAATGAGCAGTTCTTC

clone_size: -
cdr3_length: 12
v_call: TRBV15
j_call: TRBJ2-5
d_call: -
cdr3_aa: CATSRDQETQYF
cdr3_nt: TGTGCCACCAGCAGAGATCAAGAGACCCAGTACTTC

clone_size: many
cdr3_length: 14
v_call: TRBV20-1
j_call: TRBJ2-2
d_call: -
cdr3_aa: CSAREYYGGGELFF
cdr3_nt: TGCAGTGCTAGAGAGTATTATGGAGGAGGGGAGCTGTTTTTT

clone_size: many
cdr3_length: 14
v_call: TRBV5-1
j_call: TRBJ2-3
d_call: -
cdr3_aa: CASSLERGTDTQYF
cdr3_nt: TGCGCCAGCAGCTTGGAGAGGGGGACAGATACGCAGTATTTT

clone_size: many
cdr3_length: 18
v_call: TRBV20-1
j_call: TRBJ2-2
d_call: TRBD1
cdr3_aa: CSAPKAGQGASNTGELFF
cdr3_nt: TGCAGTGCCCCTAAGGCGGGACAGGGGGCTTCGAACACCGGGGAGCTGTTTTTT

clone_size: many
cdr3_length: 14
v_call: TRBV10-3
j_call: TRBJ2-1
d_call: TRBD2
cdr3_aa: CAISESVAGAEQFF
cdr3_nt: TGTGCCATCAGTGAGTCGGTAGCGGGAGCTGAGCAGTTCTTC

clone_size: medium-sized
cdr3_length: 15
v_call: TRBV4-1
j_call: TRBJ2-3
d_call: -
cdr3_aa: CASSQDKGGTDTQYF
cdr3_nt: TGCGCCAGCAGCCAAGATAAGGGGGGCACAGATACGCAGTATTTT

clone_size: many
cdr3_length: 13
v_call: TRBV7-2
j_call: TRBJ1-5
d_call: -
cdr3_aa: CASSLSVNQPQHF
cdr3_nt: TGTGCCAGCAGCTTATCAGTCAATCAGCCCCAGCATTTT

clone_size: few
cdr3_length: 13
v_call: TRBV10-2
j_call: TRBJ2-7
d_call: -
cdr3_aa: CASEGARGYEQYF
cdr3_nt: TGCGCCAGTGAGGGTGCCCGGGGCTACGAGCAGTACTTC

clone_size: many
cdr3_length: 14
v_call: TRBV2
j_call: TRBJ2-5
d_call: -
cdr3_aa: CASTGASRRETQYF
cdr3_nt: TGTGCCAGCACTGGAGCCAGTAGAAGAGAGACCCAGTACTTC

clone_size: few
cdr3_length: 15
v_call: TRBV18
j_call: TRBJ1-5
d_call: TRBD1
cdr3_aa: CASSPSKGAVQPQHF
cdr3_nt: TGTGCCAGCTCGCCCTCTAAGGGGGCAGTTCAGCCCCAGCATTTT

clone_size: -
cdr3_length: 12
v_call: TRBV29-1
j_call: TRBJ2-7
d_call: TRBD1
cdr3_aa: CSVGQGVYEQYF
cdr3_nt: TGCAGCGTAGGACAGGGGGTTTACGAGCAGTACTTC

clone_size: many
cdr3_length: 17
v_call: TRBV5-1
j_call: TRBJ1-2
d_call: TRBD1
cdr3_aa: CASSFPTGGLKNYGYTF
cdr3_nt: TGCGCCAGCAGCTTTCCGACAGGGGGCCTGAAGAACTATGGCTACACCTTC

clone_size: -
cdr3_length: 12
v_call: TRBV18
j_call: TRBJ2-7
d_call: -
cdr3_aa: CASSPERNEQYF
cdr3_nt: TGTGCCAGCTCACCAGAGAGGAACGAGCAGTACTTC

clone_size: -
cdr3_length: 13
v_call: TRBV7-6
j_call: TRBJ2-4
d_call: -
cdr3_aa: CASSLGTQDIQYF
cdr3_nt: TGTGCCAGCAGCTTAGGTACCCAGGACATTCAGTACTTC

clone_size: many
cdr3_length: 13
v_call: TRBV5-1
j_call: TRBJ1-6
d_call: -
cdr3_aa: CASSLTDNSPLHF
cdr3_nt: TGCGCCAGCAGCTTGACAGATAATTCACCCCTCCACTTT

clone_size: many
cdr3_length: 13
v_call: TRBV3-1
j_call: TRBJ2-4
d_call: -
cdr3_aa: CASSQVVGEIQYF
cdr3_nt: TGTGCCAGCAGCCAAGTGGTCGGCGAGATTCAGTACTTC

clone_size: many
cdr3_length: 16
v_call: TRBV28
j_call: TRBJ1-5
d_call: -
cdr3_aa: CASSFGGKGGNQPQHF
cdr3_nt: TGTGCCAGCAGTTTCGGGGGGAAGGGGGGCAATCAGCCCCAGCATTTT

clone_size: many
cdr3_length: 16
v_call: TRBV20-1
j_call: TRBJ2-1
d_call: -
cdr3_aa: CSARFAGTLPLNEQFF
cdr3_nt: TGCAGTGCTAGGTTTGCTGGGACTCTGCCCCTCAATGAGCAGTTCTTC

clone_size: -
cdr3_length: 17
v_call: TRBV6-5
j_call: TRBJ2-3
d_call: TRBD2
cdr3_aa: CASSGTSGSLSTDTQYF
cdr3_nt: TGTGCCAGCAGCGGGACTAGCGGGTCTCTCTCTACAGATACGCAGTATTTT

clone_size: -
cdr3_length: 14
v_call: TRBV6-5
j_call: TRBJ2-2
d_call: TRBD1
cdr3_aa: CASSGQGWAGELFF
cdr3_nt: TGTGCCAGCAGTGGACAGGGTTGGGCCGGGGAGCTGTTTTTT

clone_size: many
cdr3_length: 13
v_call: TRBV7-2
j_call: TRBJ2-7
d_call: TRBD2
cdr3_aa: CASSTSASYEQYF
cdr3_nt: TGTGCCAGCTCCACTAGCGCCTCCTACGAGCAGTACTTC

clone_size: -
cdr3_length: 17
v_call: TRBV7-2
j_call: TRBJ2-7
d_call: TRBD2
cdr3_aa: CASSLDRSSGSLYEQYF
cdr3_nt: TGTGCCAGCAGCTTAGATAGGTCTAGCGGGAGTTTATACGAGCAGTACTTC

clone_size: many
cdr3_length: 12
v_call: TRBV3-1
j_call: TRBJ2-5
d_call: -
cdr3_aa: CASSLSLATQYF
cdr3_nt: TGTGCCAGCAGCCTATCCCTAGCGACCCAGTACTTC

clone_size: -
cdr3_length: 14
v_call: TRBV19
j_call: TRBJ1-1
d_call: TRBD1
cdr3_aa: CATDRGPGGAEAFF
cdr3_nt: TGTGCCACCGACAGGGGTCCCGGAGGGGCTGAAGCTTTCTTT

clone_size: many
cdr3_length: 14
v_call: TRBV29-1
j_call: TRBJ2-5
d_call: TRBD1
cdr3_aa: CSVDRDSQQETQYF
cdr3_nt: TGCAGCGTTGATAGGGACAGCCAACAAGAGACCCAGTACTTC

clone_size: many
cdr3_length: 16
v_call: TRBV5-1
j_call: TRBJ2-5
d_call: -
cdr3_aa: CASSPGGFRRGETQYF
cdr3_nt: TGCGCCAGCAGCCCCGGGGGTTTCAGGAGGGGGGAGACCCAGTACTTC

clone_size: many
cdr3_length: 14
v_call: TRBV20-1
j_call: TRBJ2-2
d_call: TRBD2
cdr3_aa: CSARASGNTGELFF
cdr3_nt: TGCAGTGCTAGAGCTAGCGGGAACACCGGGGAGCTGTTTTTT

clone_size: -
cdr3_length: 16
v_call: TRBV6-5
j_call: TRBJ2-7
d_call: -
cdr3_aa: CASSYGSGYDSYEQYF
cdr3_nt: TGTGCCAGCAGTTACGGGTCGGGTTACGACTCCTACGAGCAGTACTTC

clone_size: many
cdr3_length: 15
v_call: TRBV20-1
j_call: TRBJ2-1
d_call: -
cdr3_aa: CSARSDPTFLNEQFF
cdr3_nt: TGCAGTGCTAGATCAGACCCGACTTTCCTGAATGAGCAGTTCTTC

clone_size: many
cdr3_length: 12
v_call: TRBV5-6
j_call: TRBJ1-2
d_call: -
cdr3_aa: CASSLGPGGYTF
cdr3_nt: TGTGCCAGCAGCTTGGGGCCGGGTGGCTACACCTTC

clone_size: many
cdr3_length: 14
v_call: TRBV29-1
j_call: TRBJ2-7
d_call: TRBD2
cdr3_aa: CSVEETSGRGEQYF
cdr3_nt: TGCAGCGTTGAAGAGACTAGCGGGAGAGGCGAGCAGTACTTC

clone_size: -
cdr3_length: 19
v_call: TRBV11-2
j_call: TRBJ1-3
d_call: -
cdr3_aa: CASSLGRVDFRRSGNTIYF
cdr3_nt: TGTGCCAGCAGCTTAGGTCGGGTGGACTTCCGGAGGTCTGGAAACACCATATATTTT

clone_size: many
cdr3_length: 13
v_call: TRBV20-1
j_call: TRBJ1-2
d_call: -
cdr3_aa: CSATGSGAGGYTF
cdr3_nt: TGCAGTGCTACGGGATCCGGGGCGGGGGGCTACACCTTC

clone_size: many
cdr3_length: 16
v_call: TRBV20-1
j_call: TRBJ2-3
d_call: -
cdr3_aa: CSATPRGAPITDTQYF
cdr3_nt: TGCAGTGCTACTCCACGCGGGGCCCCTATCACAGATACGCAGTATTTT

clone_size: -
cdr3_length: 13
v_call: TRBV10-3
j_call: TRBJ2-7
d_call: -
cdr3_aa: CAISDRQTYEQYF
cdr3_nt: TGTGCCATCAGTGACCGACAGACCTACGAGCAGTACTTC